Each of the 25 T cell receptor beta chains below was sequenced from the same sample in a study of T cells after yellow fever vaccination. One entry per CDR3 protein, called by TCRdb with MiXCR from the 5' RACE reads. Found here are under 150,000 distinct CDR3 sequences, roughly 15% of them singletons; the top ten hold 40% to 45%. The sample here was CD8+ T cells sorted from PBMCs, taken 5 days after the yellow fever booster vaccination. The receptors were sampled from a man aged 18 to 29 who received the YFV17D yellow fever vaccine.

This clonotype was seen only a few times. J is TRBJ2-3 and V is TRBV7-2; a possible D gene is TRBD2 (6 bases). Trimming removed 5 bases at V and 3 bases at J, with 21 bases between. CDR3 length: 17 amino acids. CDR1 is SGHTA, CDR2 FQGNSA, per germline. CDR3 amino acids: CASSRRLGVGGTDTQYF. CDR3 sequence (DNA): TGTGCCAGCAGCCGTAGACTCGGGGTGGGGGGAACAGATACGCAGTATTTT. Drawing the rest from reference TRBV7-2 and TRBJ2-3, the complete variable domain is GAGVSQSPSNKVTEKGKDVELRCDPISGHTALYWYRQSLGQGLEFLIYFQGNSAPDKSGLPSDRFSAERTGGSVSTLTIQRTQQEDSAVYLCASSRRLGVGGTDTQYFGPGTRLTVL.

This clonotype was detected ten times or more. CDR3 coding DNA: TGTGCCAGCAGTTTTCGTAATGAGCAGTTCTTC. Translating gives CASSFRNEQFF. The chain has TRBV12-3 or TRBV12-4 and TRBJ2-1; D not resolved. V was shortened by 3 bases and J by 7 bases, with 4 bases between the two germline ends. The CDR3 contains 11 residues.

This clonotype was seen ten or more times. The CDR3 spells CASSYAGELQETQYF. The CDR3 DNA is TGTGCCAGCAGTTACGCCGGGGAACTCCAAGAGACCCAGTACTTC. The chain has TRBV6-6 and TRBJ2-5; TRBD2 might be the D (5 bases). Germline CDR1 MNHNY, CDR2 SVGAGI (reference sequence). V lost 2 bases and J 1 base, leaving 11 bases between the germline ends. The CDR3 totals 15 residues.

The V and J genes are TRBV7-9 and TRBJ1-1; TRBD1 is a possible D gene (6 bases). Trimming took off 4 bases at V and 5 bases at J, with 17 bases between the two ends. This CDR3 contains 15 residues. Per germline, CDR1 SEHNR and CDR2 FQNEAQ (reference sequence). For the CDR3, the DNA is TGTGCCAGCAGCTCAATTAGGACAGTGGAGACTGAAGCTTTCTTT. Translation: CASSSIRTVETEAFF.

A few counts support this clonotype. V gene TRBV7-2 combines with J gene TRBJ2-7; D may correspond to TRBD1 or TRBD2 (5 bases each). V lost 0 bases and J lost 3, with 12 bases in between. CDR3 length equals 15 residues. Per germline, CDR1 SGHTA and CDR2 FQGNSA. For the CDR3, the DNA is TGTGCCAGCAGCTTAGCCTCGGGACCTCGCTACGAGCAGTACTTC. Translation gives CASSLASGPRYEQYF.

Notes on this clonotype: At one end, the junction sequence differs from germline, possibly due to a read error. The CDR3 loop is CASREDRSFNTF. CDR3 bases: TGTGCCAGCAGAGAAGACCGGTCCTTCAACACCTTC. The chain uses TRBV2 and TRBJ1-2; D is uncertain. Germline CDR1 is SNHLY and CDR2 is FYNNEI. The CDR3 totals 12 residues.

The chain combines TRBV19 with TRBJ2-5, with TRBD2 matching 9 bases. CDR3 length: 16 amino acids. Germline V gene lookup returns CDR1 LNHDA and CDR2 SQIVND (reference sequence). V was pared by 5 bases and J by 1 base, with 8 bases of the junction left unmatched. For the CDR3, the DNA is TGTGCCAGTAGTCTGTCGACTAGCGGCCTCCAAGAGACCCAGTACTTC. The encoded protein is CASSLSTSGLQETQYF.

This clonotype showed up just a few times. The chain recombines TRBV7-2 with TRBJ2-3; TRBD1 matches at 10 bases. Germline V gene data show CDR1 as SGHTA and CDR2 as FQGNSA. The CDR3 covers 15 residues. V dropped 3 bases and J dropped 3; count of bases not matched to a gene: 3. CDR3 nucleotides: TGTGCCAGCAGCTTGCGACAGGGGGCAACAGATACGCAGTATTTT. This encodes CASSLRQGATDTQYF.

This clonotype was counted a few times. The chain carries TRBV3-1 and TRBJ2-7, with no clear D. Germline CDR1 reads LGHDT; CDR2 reads YNNKEL (reference sequence). The CDR3 is made up of 14 amino acids. Trimming cost V 2 bases and J 0 bases, with 8 bases left between them. The CDR3 loop is CASSQPQSSYEQYF. The CDR3 DNA is TGTGCCAGCAGCCAACCCCAGAGCTCCTACGAGCAGTACTTC.

A few counts support this clonotype. V is TRBV20-1 and J is TRBJ2-3; perhaps TRBD2 as D (5 bases). The CDR3 contains 15 residues. Germline lookup yields CDR1 DFQATT and CDR2 SNEGSKA (reference sequence). Trimming cost V 0 bases and J 5 bases, with 15 bases left between them. CDR3 amino acids: CSARDNAGLVDTQYF. As DNA, the CDR3 is TGCAGTGCTAGAGATAACGCGGGCTTGGTAGATACGCAGTATTTT.

This clonotype was recorded a few times. The chain recombines TRBV5-6 with TRBJ2-6; TRBD1 matches 7 bases. Germline loops: CDR1 SGHDT, CDR2 YYEEEE. V lost 4 bases to trimming and J lost 2 bases; unmatched junction nucleotides: 6. This CDR3 is 16 amino acids long. CDR3 residues: CASSREDRAGANVLTF. CDR3 in DNA: TGTGCCAGCAGCCGCGAAGACAGGGCTGGGGCCAACGTCCTGACTTTC. Supplemented by reference TRBV5-6 and TRBJ2-6, the full variable domain reads DAGVTQSPTHLIKTRGQQVTLRCSPKSGHDTVSWYQQALGQGPQFIFQYYEEEERQRGNFPDRFSGHQFPNYSSELNVNALLLGDSALYLCASSREDRAGANVLTFGAGSRLTVL.

This rearrangement joins TRBV25-1 to TRBJ2-7, with 7 bases identical to TRBD2. The CDR3 is made up of 15 amino acids. V shed 1 base, J shed 2 bases, and the junction held 5 bases outside the gene matches. Germline loops: CDR1 MGHDK, CDR2 SYGVNS. This CDR3 is CASSEWGGKAYEQYF. CDR3 DNA: TGTGCCAGCAGTGAATGGGGGGGGAAGGCCTACGAGCAGTACTTC.

There are a few counts of this clonotype. The chain uses TRBV6-5 and TRBJ1-1; TRBD1 is a possible D gene (6 bases). Germline CDR1 reads MNHEY; CDR2 reads SVGAGI. The V end lost 9 bases, the J end lost 1 base, and 12 bases lay between the germline ends. CDR3 length: 13 residues. The DNA of the CDR3 is TGTGCCAGTCGTAACAGGGCGAACACTGAAGCTTTCTTT. Protein product: CASRNRANTEAFF.

This rearrangement joins TRBV4-3 to TRBJ1-5; maybe TRBD1 (5 bases). This CDR3 contains 14 residues. Trimming pared 0 bases from V and 8 bases from J, leaving 11 bases between. CDR1 is LGHNA, CDR2 YSLEER, per germline. The CDR3: CASSQEQVWEPQHF. DNA of the CDR3: TGCGCCAGCAGCCAAGAACAGGTTTGGGAGCCCCAGCATTTT.

The rearrangement links TRBV20-1 to TRBJ1-2, with D uncertain. The germline V and J ends were trimmed by 0 bases and 8 bases, with 10 bases remaining between them. The germline gives CDR1 DFQATT, CDR2 SNEGSKA (reference sequence). This CDR3 spans 12 amino acids. The CDR3 sequence: CSAREWEEGYTF. DNA of the CDR3: TGCAGTGCTAGAGAATGGGAGGAAGGCTACACCTTC.

This chain uses TRBV7-2 with TRBJ2-5; 11 bases fit TRBD2. The CDR3 spans 15 residues. Per the germline V gene, CDR1 is SGHTA and CDR2 is FQGNSA. Unmatched junction bases numbered 3, after V lost 1 base and J lost 5 bases. The CDR3 region is CASSLGASGGETQYF. The CDR3 nucleotides are TGTGCCAGCAGCTTAGGGGCTAGCGGGGGGGAGACCCAGTACTTC.

This clonotype was seen only a few times. The rearrangement links TRBV5-1 to TRBJ2-1; possibly TRBD1 for D (6 bases). This CDR3 has 14 amino acids. V was clipped by 0 bases and J by 7 bases, with 11 bases between them. Germline V gives CDR1 SGHRS, CDR2 YFSETQ. CDR3 region: CASSLVTRGNEQFF. The CDR3, as DNA: TGCGCCAGCAGCTTGGTAACGAGGGGGAATGAGCAGTTCTTC.

In its sample, this clonotype was seen a few times. The V call is TRBV5-1, the J call TRBJ2-2; D gene uncertain. This CDR3 has 13 residues. The V end was cut by 2 bases, the J end by 3 bases, with 5 bases between. From germline, CDR1 is SGHRS and CDR2 YFSETQ. CDR3 amino acids: CASSLTDTGELFF. The CDR3 DNA reads as TGCGCCAGCAGCTTAACAGACACCGGGGAGCTGTTTTTT.

This chain links TRBV30 with TRBJ2-7; 7 bases are shared with TRBD1. The CDR3 runs to 12 residues. The V and J ends lost 5 bases and 0 bases, in that order; junction bases with no gene match: 1. CDR1 is GTSNPN, CDR2 SVGIG, per germline (reference sequence). The CDR3 sequence is CAWGDSSYEQYF. The CDR3 bases are TGTGCCTGGGGGGACAGCTCCTACGAGCAGTACTTC. Full variable domain (missing parts from reference TRBV30 and TRBJ2-7): SQTIHQWPATLVQPVGSPLSLECTVEGTSNPNLYWYRQAAGRGLQLLFYSVGIGQISSEVPQNLSASRPQDRQFILSSKKLLLSDSGFYLCAWGDSSYEQYFGPGTRLTVT.

J is TRBJ2-1 and V is TRBV20-1; TRBD1 or TRBD2 may be the D gene (5 bases each). Trimming pared 0 bases from V and 10 bases from J, leaving 16 bases between. Germline CDR1 and CDR2: DFQATT and SNEGSKA (reference sequence). This CDR3 contains 14 residues. CDR3 nucleotides: TGCAGTGCTAGAGATTGGGGGTCCGGAGGAGAGCAGTTCTTC. The encoded protein is CSARDWGSGGEQFF.

In the case of this clonotype: At one end, the junction sequence differs from germline, possibly due to a read error. This chain connects TRBV29-1 to TRBJ2-2; the D is unclear. The CDR3 spans 12 residues. Germline lookup yields CDR1 SQVTM and CDR2 ANQGSEA. The CDR3 here is CSVEVPTGELFF. Here the CDR3 DNA reads TGCAGCGTCGAAGTTCCCACCGGGGAGCTGTTTTTT.

This sequence joins TRBV10-3 and TRBJ2-3; D possibly corresponds to TRBD1 (6 bases). CDR3 length: 15 residues. Germline V gene data show CDR1 as ENHRY and CDR2 as SYGVKD. Between the trimmed V and J ends, which lost 0 bases and 2 bases, there was a span of 9 bases. In nucleotides, the CDR3 is TGTGCCATCAGTGAGTCGGGGGCCCCCACAGATACGCAGTATTTT. Its protein product is CAISESGAPTDTQYF.

V and J are TRBV4-3 and TRBJ1-6; D is ambiguous. V was shortened by 0 bases and J by 17 bases, with 23 bases between the two germline ends. The CDR3 consists of 16 residues. Germline V gene data show CDR1 as LGHNA and CDR2 as YSLEER. The CDR3 sequence: CASSQDLGRPKKGVHF. CDR3 in DNA: TGCGCCAGCAGCCAAGATCTAGGACGGCCCAAGAAAGGTGTCCACTTT.

This rearrangement joins TRBV4-3 to TRBJ2-5; TRBD1 might be the D (6 bases). The CDR3 covers 14 residues. The germline V gene has CDR1 LGHNA and CDR2 YSLEER. The V and J ends lost 0 bases and 10 bases respectively, with 15 bases between them. In DNA form, the CDR3 reads TGCGCCAGCAGCCAAGACGGACAGTCGGGGAACCAGTACTTC. It codes for CASSQDGQSGNQYF.

The genes are TRBV6-5 and TRBJ1-5, with D uncertain. The germline V gene encodes CDR1 MNHEY and CDR2 SVGAGI. The length of the CDR3 is 14 residues. Between the trimmed V and J ends, which lost 0 bases and 5 bases, there was a span of 8 bases. DNA of the CDR3: TGTGCCAGCAGTTACTCAAAGGGCCATCAGCCCCAGCATTTT. Protein: CASSYSKGHQPQHF.